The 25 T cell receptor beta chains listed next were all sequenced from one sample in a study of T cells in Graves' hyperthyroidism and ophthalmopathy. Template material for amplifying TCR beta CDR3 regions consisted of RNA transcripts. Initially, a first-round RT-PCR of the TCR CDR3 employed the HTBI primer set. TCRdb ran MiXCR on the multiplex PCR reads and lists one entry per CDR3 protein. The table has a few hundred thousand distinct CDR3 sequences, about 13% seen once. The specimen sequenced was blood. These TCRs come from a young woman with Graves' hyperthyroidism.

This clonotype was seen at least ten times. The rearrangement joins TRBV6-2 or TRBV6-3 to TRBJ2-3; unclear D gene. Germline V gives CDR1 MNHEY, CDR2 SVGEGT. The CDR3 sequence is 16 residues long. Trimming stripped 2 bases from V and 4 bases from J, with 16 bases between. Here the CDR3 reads CASSYRSGPPADTQYF. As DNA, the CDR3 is TGTGCCAGCAGTTACCGATCTGGGCCCCCGGCAGATACGCAGTATTTT.

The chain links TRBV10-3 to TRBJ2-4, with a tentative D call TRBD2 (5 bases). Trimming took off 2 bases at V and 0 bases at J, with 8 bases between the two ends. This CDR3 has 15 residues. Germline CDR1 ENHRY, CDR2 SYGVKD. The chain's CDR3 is CAISEREPAKNIQYF. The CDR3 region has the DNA TGTGCCATCAGTGAGCGGGAACCAGCCAAAAACATTCAGTACTTC.

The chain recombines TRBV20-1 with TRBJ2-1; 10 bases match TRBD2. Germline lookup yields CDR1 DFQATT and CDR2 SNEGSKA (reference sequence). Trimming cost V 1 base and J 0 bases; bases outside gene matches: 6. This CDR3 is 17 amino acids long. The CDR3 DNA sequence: TGCAGTGCTAGAGCCGGACTAGCGGCTCTCTCCTACAATGAGCAGTTCTTC. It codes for CSARAGLAALSYNEQFF.

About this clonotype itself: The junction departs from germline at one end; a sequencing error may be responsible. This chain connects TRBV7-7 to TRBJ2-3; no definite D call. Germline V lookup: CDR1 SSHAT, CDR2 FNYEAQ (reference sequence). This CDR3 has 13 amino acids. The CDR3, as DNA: TGTGCTAGCAGCTCACTAATAGCCGCTACGCAGTATTTT. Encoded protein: CASSSLIAATQYF. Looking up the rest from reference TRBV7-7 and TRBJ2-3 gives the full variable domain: GAGVSQSPRYKVTKRGQDVTLRCDPISSHATLYWYQQALGQGPEFLTYFNYEAQPDKSGLPSDRFSAERPEGSISTLTIQRTEQRDSAMYRCASSSLIAATQYFGPGTRLTVL.

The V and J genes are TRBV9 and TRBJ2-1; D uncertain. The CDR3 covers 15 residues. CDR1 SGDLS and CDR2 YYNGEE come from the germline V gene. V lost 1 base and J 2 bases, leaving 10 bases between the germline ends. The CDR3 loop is CASSVSGLPYNEQFF. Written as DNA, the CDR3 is TGTGCCAGCAGCGTATCGGGCCTACCCTACAATGAGCAGTTCTTC.

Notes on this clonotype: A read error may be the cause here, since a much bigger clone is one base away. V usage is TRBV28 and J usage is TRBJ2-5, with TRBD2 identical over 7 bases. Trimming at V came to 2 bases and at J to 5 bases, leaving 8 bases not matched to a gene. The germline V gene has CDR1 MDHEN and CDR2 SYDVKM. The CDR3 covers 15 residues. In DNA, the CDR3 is TGTGCCAGCAGTTTAGCCGGGACTAACGGGGAGACCCAGTACTTC. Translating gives CASSLAGTNGETQYF.

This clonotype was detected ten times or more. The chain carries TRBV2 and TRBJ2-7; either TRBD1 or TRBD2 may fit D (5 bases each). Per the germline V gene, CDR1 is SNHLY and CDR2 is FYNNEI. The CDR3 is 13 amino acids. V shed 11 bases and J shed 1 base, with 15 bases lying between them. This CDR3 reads CAGGGTASYEQYF. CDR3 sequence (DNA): TGTGCCGGGGGTGGGACCGCGTCCTACGAGCAGTACTTC.

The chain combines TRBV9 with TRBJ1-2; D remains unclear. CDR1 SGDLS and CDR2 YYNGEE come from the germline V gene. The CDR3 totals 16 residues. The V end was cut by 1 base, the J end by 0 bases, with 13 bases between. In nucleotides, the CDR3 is TGTGCCAGCAGCGTATCGGAAAGGGCAGCTAACTATGGCTACACCTTC. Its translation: CASSVSERAANYGYTF.

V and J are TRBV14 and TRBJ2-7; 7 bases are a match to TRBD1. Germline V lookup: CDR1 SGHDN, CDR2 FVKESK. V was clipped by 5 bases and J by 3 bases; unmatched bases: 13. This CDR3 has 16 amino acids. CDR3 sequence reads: CASSGHRGQTNYEQYF. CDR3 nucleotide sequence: TGTGCCAGCAGCGGGCACAGGGGCCAGACAAACTACGAGCAGTACTTC.

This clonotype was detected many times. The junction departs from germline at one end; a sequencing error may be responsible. The CDR3 DNA is TGTGCCAGCAGCTTGGGTAGAGCCAAAAACATTCAGTACTTC. Its protein product is CASSLGRAKNIQYF. This chain joins TRBV5-1 and TRBJ2-4, with unresolved D. CDR3 length equals 14 residues. Germline V CDR1 and CDR2: SGHRS, YFSETQ.

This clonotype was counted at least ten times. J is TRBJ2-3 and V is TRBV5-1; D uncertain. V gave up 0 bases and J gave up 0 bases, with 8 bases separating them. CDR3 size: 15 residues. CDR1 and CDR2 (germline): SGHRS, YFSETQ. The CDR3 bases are TGCGCCAGCAGCTTGGTTGGCCGTAGCACAGATACGCAGTATTTT. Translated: CASSLVGRSTDTQYF.

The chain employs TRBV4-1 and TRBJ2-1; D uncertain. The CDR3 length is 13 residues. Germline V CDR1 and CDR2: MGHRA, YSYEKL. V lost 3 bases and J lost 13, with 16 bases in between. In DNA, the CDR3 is TGCGCCAGCAGCCAGGGTTTTTTCCCCCCTCAGTTCTTC. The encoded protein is CASSQGFFPPQFF.

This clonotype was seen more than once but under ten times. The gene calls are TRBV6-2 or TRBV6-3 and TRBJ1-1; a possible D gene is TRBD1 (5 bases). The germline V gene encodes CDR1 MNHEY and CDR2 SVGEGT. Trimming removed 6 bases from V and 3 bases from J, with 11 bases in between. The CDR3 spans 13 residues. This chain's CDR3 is CASRMGVYTEAFF. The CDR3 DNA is TGTGCCAGCAGGATGGGGGTATACACTGAAGCTTTCTTT.

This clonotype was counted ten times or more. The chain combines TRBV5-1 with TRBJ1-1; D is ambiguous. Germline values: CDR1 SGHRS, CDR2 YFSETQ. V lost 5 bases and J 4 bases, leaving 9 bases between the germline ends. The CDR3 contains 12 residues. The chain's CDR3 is CASSKGSTEAFF. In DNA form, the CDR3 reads TGCGCCAGCAGTAAAGGGAGCACTGAAGCTTTCTTT.

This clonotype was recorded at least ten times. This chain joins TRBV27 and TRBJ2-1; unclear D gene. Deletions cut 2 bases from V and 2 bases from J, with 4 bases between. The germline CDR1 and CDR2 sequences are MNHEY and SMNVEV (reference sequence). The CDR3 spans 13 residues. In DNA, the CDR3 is TGTGCCAGCAGTTTACGACCCTACAATGAGCAGTTCTTC. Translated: CASSLRPYNEQFF.

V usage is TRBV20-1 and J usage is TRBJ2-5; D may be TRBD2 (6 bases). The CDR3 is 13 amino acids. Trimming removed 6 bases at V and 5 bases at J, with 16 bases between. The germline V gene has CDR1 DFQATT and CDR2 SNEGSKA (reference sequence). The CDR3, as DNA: TGCAGTGCCCCGCGGTGGGGGGACGAGACCCAGTACTTC. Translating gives CSAPRWGDETQYF.

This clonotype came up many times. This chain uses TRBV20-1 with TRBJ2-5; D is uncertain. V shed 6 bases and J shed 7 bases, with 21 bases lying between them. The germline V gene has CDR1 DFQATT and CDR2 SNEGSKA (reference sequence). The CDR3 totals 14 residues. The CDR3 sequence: CSAMTSELWGTQYF. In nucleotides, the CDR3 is TGCAGTGCCATGACTTCTGAGCTGTGGGGGACCCAGTACTTC.

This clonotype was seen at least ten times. CDR3 protein: CASSLAGQANTEAFF. CDR3 bases: TGTGCCAGCAGTTTAGCGGGACAGGCGAACACTGAAGCTTTCTTT. The V call is TRBV27, the J call TRBJ1-1, with 8 bases identical to TRBD1. The ends lost 2 bases at V and 1 base at J; junction bases unmatched: 3. The length of the CDR3 is 15 residues. Per the germline V gene, CDR1 is MNHEY and CDR2 is SMNVEV (reference sequence).

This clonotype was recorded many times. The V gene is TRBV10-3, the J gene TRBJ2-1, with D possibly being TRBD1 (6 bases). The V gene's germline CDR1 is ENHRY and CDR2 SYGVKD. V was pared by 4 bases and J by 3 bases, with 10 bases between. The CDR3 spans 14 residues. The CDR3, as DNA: TGTGCCATCAGTGTAGGGACAAACTACAATGAGCAGTTCTTC. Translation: CAISVGTNYNEQFF.

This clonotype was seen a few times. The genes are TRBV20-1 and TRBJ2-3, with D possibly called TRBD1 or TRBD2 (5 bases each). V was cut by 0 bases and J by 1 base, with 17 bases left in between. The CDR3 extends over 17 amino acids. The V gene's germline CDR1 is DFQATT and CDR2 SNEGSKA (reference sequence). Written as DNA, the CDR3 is TGCAGTGCTAGAGAGCATATCGGGACGACCCGCACAGATACGCAGTATTTT. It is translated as CSAREHIGTTRTDTQYF.

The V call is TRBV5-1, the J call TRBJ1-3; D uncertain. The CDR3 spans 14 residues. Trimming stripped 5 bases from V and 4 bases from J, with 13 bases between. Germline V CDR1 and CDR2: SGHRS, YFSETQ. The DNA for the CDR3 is TGCGCCAGCAGTGAGAGGTCTTCAGGAAACACCATATATTTT. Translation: CASSERSSGNTIYF.

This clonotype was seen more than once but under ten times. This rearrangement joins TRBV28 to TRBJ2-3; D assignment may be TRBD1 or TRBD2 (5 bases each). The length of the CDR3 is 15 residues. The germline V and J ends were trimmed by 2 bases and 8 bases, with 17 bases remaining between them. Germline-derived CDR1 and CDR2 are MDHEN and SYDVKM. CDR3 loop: CASSLHGEPQGTQYF. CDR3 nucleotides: TGTGCCAGCAGTTTACACGGGGAGCCCCAGGGTACGCAGTATTTT.

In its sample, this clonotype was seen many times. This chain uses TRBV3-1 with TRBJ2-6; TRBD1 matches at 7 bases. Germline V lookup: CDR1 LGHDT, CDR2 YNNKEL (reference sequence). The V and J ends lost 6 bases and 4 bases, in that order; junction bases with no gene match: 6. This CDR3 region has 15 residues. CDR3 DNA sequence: TGTGCCAGCAGTAAGAGGGGGCCGGGGGCCAACGTCCTGACTTTC. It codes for CASSKRGPGANVLTF.

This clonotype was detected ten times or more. CDR3 region: CASSPLRNTEAFF. Written as DNA, the CDR3 is TGTGCCAGCAGCCCACTTCGGAACACTGAAGCTTTCTTT. The J gene is TRBJ1-1, the V gene TRBV7-3; D remains unclear. CDR1 and CDR2 (germline): SGHTA, FQGTGA. The CDR3 spans 13 residues. V dropped 5 bases and J dropped 1 base, with 8 bases sitting between them. Variable domain in full (rest from reference TRBV7-3 and TRBJ1-1): GAGVSQTPSNKVTEKGKYVELRCDPISGHTALYWYRQSLGQGPEFLIYFQGTGAADDSGLPNDRFFAVRPEGSVSTLKIQRTERGDSAVYLCASSPLRNTEAFFGQGTRLTVV.

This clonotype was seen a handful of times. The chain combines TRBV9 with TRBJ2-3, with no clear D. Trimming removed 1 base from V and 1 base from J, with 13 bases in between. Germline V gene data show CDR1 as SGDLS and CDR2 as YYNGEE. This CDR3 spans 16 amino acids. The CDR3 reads CASSVHPGPGTDTQYF. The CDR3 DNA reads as TGTGCCAGCAGCGTACATCCGGGTCCAGGCACAGATACGCAGTATTTT. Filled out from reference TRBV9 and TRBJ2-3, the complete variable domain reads DSGVTQTPKHLITATGQRVTLRCSPRSGDLSVYWYQQSLDQGLQFLIQYYNGEERAKGNILERFSAQQFPDLHSELNLSSLELGDSALYFCASSVHPGPGTDTQYFGPGTRLTVL.